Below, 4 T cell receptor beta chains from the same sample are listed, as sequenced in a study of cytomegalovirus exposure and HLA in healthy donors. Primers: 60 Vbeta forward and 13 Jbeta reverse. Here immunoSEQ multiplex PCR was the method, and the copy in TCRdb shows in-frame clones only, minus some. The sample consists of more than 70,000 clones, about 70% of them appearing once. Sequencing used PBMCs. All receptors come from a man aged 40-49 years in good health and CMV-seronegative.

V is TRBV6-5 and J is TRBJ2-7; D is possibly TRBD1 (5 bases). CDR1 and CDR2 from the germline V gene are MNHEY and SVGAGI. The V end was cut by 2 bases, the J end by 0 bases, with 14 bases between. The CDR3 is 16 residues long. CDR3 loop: CASSYRATVFSYEQYF. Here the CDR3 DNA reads TGTGCCAGCAGTTACCGAGCGACAGTCTTCTCCTACGAGCAGTACTTC.

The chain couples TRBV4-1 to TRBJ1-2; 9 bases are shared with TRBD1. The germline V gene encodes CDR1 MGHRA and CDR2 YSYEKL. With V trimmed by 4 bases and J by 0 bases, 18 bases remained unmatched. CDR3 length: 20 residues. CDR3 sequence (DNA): TGCGCCAGCAGCCTCAAATCCCGTATAGGGACAGGGATACCTAACTATGGCTACACCTTC. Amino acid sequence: CASSLKSRIGTGIPNYGYTF.

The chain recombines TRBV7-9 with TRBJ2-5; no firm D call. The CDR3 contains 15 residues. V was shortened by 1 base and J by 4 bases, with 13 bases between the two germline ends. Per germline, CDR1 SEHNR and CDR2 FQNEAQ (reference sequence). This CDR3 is CASSLGRSPGETQYF. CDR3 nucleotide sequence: TGTGCCAGCAGCTTAGGGCGATCACCGGGAGAGACCCAGTACTTC.

CDR3 in DNA: TGTGCCACCGGGGAGGGCCGGGATACGCAGTATTTT. Encoded protein: CATGEGRDTQYF. The genes are TRBV27 and TRBJ2-3; 7 nucleotides line up with TRBD2. CDR1 is MNHEY and CDR2 is SMNVEV in the germline V gene (reference sequence). CDR3 length: 12 residues. V was pared by 10 bases and J by 6 bases, with 7 bases of the junction left unmatched.